This T cell receptor (beta chain) originates from a study of cytomegalovirus exposure and HLA in healthy donors. Study-wide results and caveats: Analysis performed later showed TCR beta chains linked to HLA being more clonally expanded than equally common others. In a later analysis, TCR beta V- and J-gene trimming showed a link to a missense DCLRE1C variant. For most TCR beta V segments, an earlier analysis put the productive rate at about 87% or about 30% of the time.

PCR was performed using 60 Vbeta and 13 Jbeta primers. Authors' analysis steps: A later analysis tallied 87 million or so unique TCR beta chains, some 12 million of them shared. Sequencing was performed with immunoSEQ multiplex PCR; in TCRdb, only in-frame clones are kept and a portion is missing. The DNA gave D and trimming, while V, J and clone size come from that table. The sample yields roughly 57,000 clones, roughly four fifths seen once. V shed 5 bases and J shed 5 bases, with 16 bases lying between them. Looked up from germline, CDR1 is MDHEN and CDR2 is SYDVKM. The CDR3 consists of 15 residues. With regard to this clone: Its cognate antigen is unknown.

The rearrangement uses TRBV28 and TRBJ2-1; tentative D call: TRBD1 (5 bases). The receptor was isolated from a man aged 45-65 years in good health and CMV-seronegative. The specimen was PBMCs. The CDR3 DNA is TGTGCCAGCAGTGTACAGGACCTAAGAAACAATGAGCAGTTCTTC. Translated, it gives CASSVQDLRNNEQFF.